This TCR beta chain was captured in a study of memory CD4+ T cells and cytomegalovirus serostatus. Broader study findings: CMV serostatus prediction reached median AUC 0.95, or 0.91 with US-trained model.

Sequencing used immunoSEQ multiplex PCR; TCRdb keeps in-frame clones, though not all of them. The sample lists under 50,000 clones, 60% to 80% occurring once. The sort gate was single viable CD3+CD4+CD8-CD45RO+ cells for memory CD4+ T cells. Turning to this clone: Its antigen is still unknown.

The clonotype originates from an adult in good health and CMV-seronegative. Material: memory CD4+ T cells from blood.

CDR3 coding DNA: TGTGCCAGCAGTTATAAGGGATTATGGGATTTCTACGAGCAGTACTTC. Translation: CASSYKGLWDFYEQYF. The genes are TRBV6-6 and TRBJ2-7; the D is unclear. CDR1 and CDR2 from the germline V gene are MNHNY and SVGAGI (reference sequence). This CDR3 has 16 amino acids. Trimming removed 3 bases from V and 3 bases from J, with 18 bases in between.